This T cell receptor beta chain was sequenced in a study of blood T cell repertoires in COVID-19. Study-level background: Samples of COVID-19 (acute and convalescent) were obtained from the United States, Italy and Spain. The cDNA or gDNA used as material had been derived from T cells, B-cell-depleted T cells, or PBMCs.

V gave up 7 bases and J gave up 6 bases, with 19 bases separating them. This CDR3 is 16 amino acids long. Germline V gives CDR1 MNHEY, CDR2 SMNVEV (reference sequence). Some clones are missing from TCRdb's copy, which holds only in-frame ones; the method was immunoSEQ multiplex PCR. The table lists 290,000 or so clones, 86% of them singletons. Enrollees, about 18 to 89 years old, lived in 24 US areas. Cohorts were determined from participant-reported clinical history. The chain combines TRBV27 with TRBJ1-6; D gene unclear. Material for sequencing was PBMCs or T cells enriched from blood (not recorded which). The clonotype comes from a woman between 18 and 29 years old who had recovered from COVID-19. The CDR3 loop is CASMVAGPILNSPLHF. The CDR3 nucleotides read TGTGCCAGCATGGTGGCAGGTCCCATTCTTAATTCACCCCTCCACTTT.